The present T cell receptor beta chain was sequenced within a study of blood T cell repertoires in COVID-19. Study in general: COVID-19 samples from acute and convalescent phases originated in the United States, Italy and Spain.

Generated by immunoSEQ multiplex PCR, the TCRdb table keeps only in-frame clones and is missing some. The sample records 80,000 to 130,000 clones, 86% being singletons. Cohorts were assigned according to the clinical history that participants reported. Donors in Cohort 3 counted as recovered after two negative PCRs, clearance, or symptom resolution. Germline values: CDR1 LGHNA, CDR2 YNFKEQ. The CDR3 consists of 16 residues. V shed 1 base, J shed 6 bases, and the junction held 9 bases outside the gene matches. The rearrangement joins TRBV4-2 to TRBJ2-1, with 7 bases fitting TRBD1. This TCR was sampled from a woman between 50 and 59 years old who had recovered from COVID-19. Sequences were obtained from PBMCs or T cells enriched from blood (not recorded which). The chain's CDR3 is CASSQVRDRARNEQFF. The DNA for the CDR3 is TGTGCCAGCAGCCAAGTTCGCGACAGGGCCCGCAATGAGCAGTTCTTC.